This T cell receptor beta chain was captured by sequencing in a study of blood T cell repertoires in COVID-19. About the study: Material from acute and convalescent COVID-19 was sourced from the United States, Italy and Spain.

Per the authors' pipeline: Amplification from reference gene primers served as the basis for estimated nucleated cell counts. TCRdb keeps only in-frame clones here, not all; method: immunoSEQ multiplex PCR. The V and J calls and clone size are taken from that table; D and trimming were inferred from the DNA. The sample carries tens of thousands of clones, 89% recorded once. This TCR came from a man in his fifties with active COVID-19. Sequenced material: peripheral blood.

CDR3 coding DNA: TGTGCCAGCAGCCAAGCGGGACAGATAAGGGCGGAGACCCAGTACTTC. It translates to CASSQAGQIRAETQYF. The chain couples TRBV3-1 (or the pseudogene TRBV3-2) to TRBJ2-5, with TRBD1 matching 7 bases. This CDR3 contains 16 residues. Germline trimming cut 1 base from V and 5 bases from J; bases unmatched to any gene: 10. Germline-derived CDR1 and CDR2 are LGHDT and YNNKEL (reference sequence).